Listed below are T cell receptor beta chains from one sample, sequenced in a study of T cells in localized non-small cell lung cancer. Generated by immunoSEQ multiplex PCR, the TCRdb table keeps only in-frame clones and is missing some. The repertoire holds more than 30,000 clones, with approximately 85% as singletons. Sample: peripheral blood mononuclear cells, taken before any cancer treatment. Receptors were obtained from a woman aged 40-75 years with stage III lung adenocarcinoma. Both conserved end residues are part of each CDR3. Each record gives: clone size, D gene, CDR3 length, J gene, V gene, CDR3 protein, CDR3 DNA. The D gene is left open where the match is weak. Some rows have no size entry. The others give once, few or many, or a class for an expanded clone.

. . 13 TRBJ1-2 TRBV19 CARGGAGDYGYTF TGTGCCCGCGGGGGGGCTGGTGACTATGGCTACACCTTC
once . 12 TRBJ1-5 TRBV6-6 CASRANNQPQHF TGTGCCAGCAGAGCCAACAATCAGCCCCAGCATTTT
. TRBD2 16 TRBJ2-2 TRBV28 CASREGLATNTGELFF TGTGCCAGCAGAGAGGGACTAGCAACGAACACCGGGGAGCTGTTTTTT
medium-sized . 16 TRBJ1-1 TRBV14 CASSQGGDLLPTSAFF TGTGCCAGCAGCCAAGGGGGGGACCTACTCCCAACTTCAGCTTTCTTT
. . 13 TRBJ2-1 TRBV11-2 CASSATAYNEQFF TGTGCCAGCAGTGCAACTGCCTACAATGAGCAGTTCTTC
. . 13 TRBJ1-5 TRBV19 CASSGSLGQPQHF TGTGCCAGTAGTGGCTCCCTTGGTCAGCCCCAGCATTTT
. TRBD2 15 TRBJ2-1 TRBV28 CASSTAGGPYNEQFF TGTGCCAGCAGTACGGCGGGAGGGCCCTACAATGAGCAGTTCTTC
. TRBD1 15 TRBJ2-3 TRBV9 CASSLGTGGADTQYF TGTGCCAGCAGCCTCGGGACAGGGGGGGCAGATACGCAGTATTTT
. . 14 TRBJ2-5 TRBV5-1 CASSEAGSQETQYF TGCGCCAGCAGCGAAGCCGGGAGTCAAGAGACCCAGTACTTC
once TRBD2 14 TRBJ2-7 TRBV7-2 CASSFQRGLEEQYF TGTGCCAGCAGCTTTCAGCGGGGACTGGAGGAGCAGTACTTC
. . 14 TRBJ1-2 TRBV19 CASSPRTDPYGYTF TGTGCCAGTAGTCCCAGGACAGACCCCTATGGCTACACCTTC
. TRBD2 14 TRBJ2-3 TRBV2 CASPKRREPDTQYF TGTGCCAGCCCCAAGCGGCGGGAGCCAGATACGCAGTATTTT
. TRBD2 14 TRBJ2-7 TRBV11-2 CASSFQRGLEEQYF TGTGCCAGCAGCTTTCAGCGGGGACTGGAGGAGCAGTACTTC
. TRBD1 16 TRBJ1-2 TRBV7-2 CASSLGGTVVPLGYTF TGTGCCAGCAGCCTAGGGGGGACAGTGGTTCCCCTAGGCTACACCTTC
. TRBD2 15 TRBJ2-3 TRBV6-6 CASSYSREVTDTQYF TGTGCCAGCAGTTACTCGCGGGAGGTTACAGATACGCAGTATTTT
. . 13 TRBJ2-7 TRBV5-1 CASSLEVSYEQYF TGCGCCAGCAGCTTGGAGGTGTCCTACGAGCAGTACTTC
. TRBD1 15 TRBJ1-4 TRBV27 CASRGPGQINEKLFF TGTGCCAGCAGGGGACCGGGACAGATTAATGAAAAACTGTTTTTT
few . 15 TRBJ2-7 TRBV7-9 CASRPGTQGVDEQYF TGTGCCAGCAGGCCCGGGACTCAAGGGGTGGACGAGCAGTACTTC
once . 17 TRBJ1-1 TRBV28 CASKAPAGHPRDTEAFF TGTGCCAGCAAGGCACCTGCGGGTCACCCACGGGACACTGAAGCTTTCTTT
. TRBD2 15 TRBJ2-3 TRBV19 CASSMELAGIDTQYF TGTGCCAGTAGTATGGAACTAGCGGGTATAGATACGCAGTATTTT
. . 16 TRBJ2-1 TRBV13 CASTPRGGGPINEQFF TGTGCCAGCACCCCCAGGGGGGGAGGGCCCATCAATGAGCAGTTCTTC
. . 13 TRBJ1-4 TRBV19 CASRFTMGEKLFF TGTGCCAGTAGGTTTACTATGGGAGAAAAACTGTTTTTT
. . 15 TRBJ2-1 TRBV7-3 CASSLSNSGTGEQFF TGTGCCAGCAGCCTATCTAACTCAGGTACCGGTGAGCAGTTCTTC
. . 12 TRBJ2-3 TRBV7-2 CASSANTDTQYF TGTGCCAGCAGCGCCAACACAGATACGCAGTATTTT
. TRBD1 13 TRBJ2-2 TRBV28 CASSTTGAGELFF TGTGCCAGCAGTACGACAGGGGCCGGGGAGCTGTTTTTT
. . 15 TRBJ1-2 TRBV7-2 CASSSPGARSYGYTF TGTGCCAGCAGCTCCCCAGGGGCGCGAAGCTATGGCTACACCTTC
. TRBD1 15 TRBJ1-1 TRBV28 CASSPTGTGNTEAFF TGTGCCAGCAGTCCCACCGGGACAGGGAACACTGAAGCTTTCTTT
. . 14 TRBJ1-4 TRBV7-2 CASSLVLGAEKLFF TGTGCCAGCAGCTTAGTGTTGGGGGCCGAAAAACTGTTTTTT
. . 12 TRBJ1-2 TRBV6-5 CASRSHSGGYTF TGTGCCAGCAGGTCCCATTCAGGTGGCTACACCTTC
. TRBD1 17 TRBJ1-5 TRBV4-1 CASSQSYGTGDNQPQHF TGCGCCAGCAGCCAGTCCTACGGGACAGGGGACAATCAGCCCCAGCATTTT
few TRBD1 12 TRBJ2-5 TRBV19 CASSIGQGDQYF TGTGCCAGTAGTATCGGACAGGGAGACCAGTACTTC
. . 15 TRBJ2-1 TRBV7-9 CASSLGSGGYNEQFF TGTGCCAGCAGCTTAGGTAGCGGAGGATACAATGAGCAGTTCTTC
once . 17 TRBJ2-6 TRBV18 CASSPRQTFSGANVLTF TGTGCCAGCTCACCACGACAAACTTTCTCTGGGGCCAACGTCCTGACTTTC
. TRBD1 14 TRBJ2-1 TRBV18 CASWRQGAYNEQFF TGTGCCAGCTGGCGGCAGGGGGCATACAATGAGCAGTTCTTC
. . 16 TRBJ1-2 TRBV6-1 CASSERHPDPGNGYTF TGTGCCAGCAGTGAACGGCACCCCGATCCTGGAAATGGCTACACCTTC
. . 13 TRBJ2-7 TRBV5-5 CASNMAGPYEQYF TGTGCCAGCAACATGGCAGGGCCCTACGAGCAGTACTTC
once . 14 TRBJ1-2 TRBV28 CASSTDSSIYGYTF TGTGCCAGCAGTACCGACAGCAGTATCTATGGCTACACCTTC
. . 15 TRBJ1-5 TRBV5-6 CASSVRGGARQPQHF TGTGCCAGCAGCGTACGTGGGGGAGCAAGGCAGCCCCAGCATTTT